This T cell receptor beta chain emerged from a study of cytomegalovirus exposure and HLA in healthy donors. Across the study: Around 85 million unique TCR sequences came from HLA-typed donors in an early release.

Germline trimming cut 5 bases from V and 7 bases from J; bases unmatched to any gene: 9. Germline V gene lookup returns CDR1 LGHNT and CDR2 FRNRAP. This CDR3 spans 15 amino acids. The PCR had 60 Vbeta and 13 Jbeta primers. Repertoires were generated with immunoSEQ multiplex PCR, while TCRdb's copy carries only in-frame clones and drops some. The sample contains around 70,000 clones, approximately 70% of which appear only once. The sample consisted of PBMCs. The source is a man in his sixties in good health and CMV-seropositive. The chain couples TRBV12-5 to TRBJ2-1; 9 bases agree with TRBD2. The CDR3 DNA follows: TGTGCTAGTGGTACCTCTAGCGGGACTTCGAATGAGCAGTTCTTC. This gives the protein CASGTSSGTSNEQFF.